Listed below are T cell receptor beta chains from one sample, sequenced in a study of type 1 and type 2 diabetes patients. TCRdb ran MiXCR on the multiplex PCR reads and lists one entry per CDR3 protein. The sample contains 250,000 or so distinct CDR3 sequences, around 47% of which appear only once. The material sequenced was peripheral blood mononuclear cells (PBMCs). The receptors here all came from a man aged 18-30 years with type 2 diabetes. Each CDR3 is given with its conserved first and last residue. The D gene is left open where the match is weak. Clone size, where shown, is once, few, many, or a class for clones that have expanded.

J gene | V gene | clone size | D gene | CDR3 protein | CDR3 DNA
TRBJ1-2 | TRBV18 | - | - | CASSPVGNYGYTF | TGTGCCAGCTCCCCCGTCGGTAACTATGGCTACACCTTC
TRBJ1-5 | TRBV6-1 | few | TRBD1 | CASSDQDRGSSQPQHF | TGTGCCAGCAGTGACCAGGACAGGGGATCGAGTCAGCCCCAGCATTTT
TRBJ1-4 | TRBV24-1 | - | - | CATSDAGDEKLFF | TGTGCCACCAGTGATGCGGGAGATGAGAAACTGTTTTTT
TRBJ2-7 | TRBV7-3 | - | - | CASSLTRVGPTTGSGYEQYF | TGTGCCAGCAGCTTAACCAGAGTGGGACCAACTACGGGGAGCGGCTACGAGCAGTACTTC
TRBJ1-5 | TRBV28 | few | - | CASRSPWDASNQPQHF | TGTGCCAGCAGATCTCCCTGGGACGCCAGCAATCAGCCCCAGCATTTT
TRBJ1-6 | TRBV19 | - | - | CATQEVGESPLHF | TGTGCCACCCAGGAGGTAGGAGAATCACCCCTCCACTTT
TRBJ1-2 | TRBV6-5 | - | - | CASSYDSAGGYTF | TGTGCCAGCAGTTACGACAGTGCGGGTGGCTACACCTTC
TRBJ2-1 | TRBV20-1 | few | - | CSTPRGGSYNEQFF | TGCAGTACGCCGAGAGGGGGGTCTTACAATGAGCAGTTCTTC
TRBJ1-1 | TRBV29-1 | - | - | CSGSSVFMNTEAFF | TGCAGCGGGAGCTCAGTATTCATGAACACTGAAGCTTTCTTT
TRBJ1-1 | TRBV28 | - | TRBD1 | CASSSQLPTRGNGAEAFF | TGTGCCAGCAGTTCCCAGCTGCCCACCAGGGGGAATGGGGCTGAAGCTTTCTTT
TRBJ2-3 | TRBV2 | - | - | CASTGRIRTDTQYF | TGTGCCAGCACGGGCCGAATCCGCACAGATACGCAGTATTTT